There are many counts of the clone carrying this TCR beta chain. What it binds is unknown. The V gene lost 6 bases and the J gene lost 2 bases, with 10 bases spanning the gap. This CDR3 region has 13 residues. Germline V lookup: CDR1 MNHNY, CDR2 SVGAGI (reference sequence). This entry comes from a study of beta chain features in type 1 diabetes. Study-wide findings and caveats: Type 1 diabetes patients had fewer VDJ junction insertions and more deletions. The study found moderately but significantly shorter TCRB CDR3s in all four CD4+ subsets of Type 1 diabetes patients.

A single heparinised blood sample, averaging around 110 mL, was obtained per donor. Each of the CD4+ naive, central memory, regulatory and stem cell-like memory populations was sorted via CD45RO/CCR7/CD25/CD127/CD95/CD27. Purities over 98% were achieved in all sorted populations. TCRB transcripts that were expressed got sequenced, as all of the isolated RNA had been reverse transcribed. Profiled with immunoSEQ multiplex PCR; TCRdb holds only in-frame clones, not every one. The sample lists about 340,000 clones, approximately 10% occurring once. The clonotype was recovered from a man younger than 40 with type 1 diabetes. Sequencing used central memory CD4+ T cells from blood. V gene TRBV6-6 combines with J gene TRBJ2-5, with D possibly called TRBD1 or TRBD2 (6 bases each). In DNA form, the CDR3 reads TGTGCCAGCAGACGCGGGACACAAGAGACCCAGTACTTC. Protein product: CASRRGTQETQYF.